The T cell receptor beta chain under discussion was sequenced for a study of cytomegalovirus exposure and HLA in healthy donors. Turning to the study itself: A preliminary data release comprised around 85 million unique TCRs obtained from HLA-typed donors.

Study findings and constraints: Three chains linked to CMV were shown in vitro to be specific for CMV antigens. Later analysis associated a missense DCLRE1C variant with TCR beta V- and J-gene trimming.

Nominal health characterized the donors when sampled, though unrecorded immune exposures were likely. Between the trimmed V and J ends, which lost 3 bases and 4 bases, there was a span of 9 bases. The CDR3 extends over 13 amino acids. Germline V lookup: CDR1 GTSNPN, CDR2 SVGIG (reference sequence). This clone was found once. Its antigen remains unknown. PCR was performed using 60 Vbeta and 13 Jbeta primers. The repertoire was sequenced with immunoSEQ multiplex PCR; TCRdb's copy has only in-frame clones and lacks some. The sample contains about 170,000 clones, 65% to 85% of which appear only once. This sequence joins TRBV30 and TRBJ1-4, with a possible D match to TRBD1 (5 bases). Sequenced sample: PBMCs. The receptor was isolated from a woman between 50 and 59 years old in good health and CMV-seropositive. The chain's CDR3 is CAWRRDFNEKLFF. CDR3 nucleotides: TGTGCCTGGAGACGGGACTTTAATGAAAAACTGTTTTTT.